Below are 27 T cell receptor beta chains sequenced from a single sample in a study of T-cell memory formation after mild COVID-19. TCRdb redid the calling of the 5' RACE reads with MiXCR, one entry per CDR3 protein. The sample has about 57,000 distinct CDR3 sequences, 9% to 15% seen once; the top ten hold around 23%. The sample comprised PBMCs or a T cell subset sorted from them (not recorded which). Receptor source: a man younger than 30 who had mild COVID-19 (a few samples of this study predate the infection). Cell type and time point are not known.

The chain has TRBV2 and TRBJ2-7, with TRBD2 matching 9 bases. Germline values: CDR1 SNHLY, CDR2 FYNNEI. V shed 5 bases, J shed 8 bases, and the junction held 10 bases outside the gene matches. The CDR3 is made up of 14 amino acids. CDR3 bases: TGTGCCAGCAGTTCGGCAGCGGGGGGCACCAAGCAGTACTTC. It encodes CASSSAAGGTKQYF.

Only a few counts were recorded for this clonotype. The V gene is TRBV2, the J gene TRBJ1-2; D remains ambiguous. The CDR3 has 15 amino acids. The germline V gene encodes CDR1 SNHLY and CDR2 FYNNEI. V was cut by 1 base and J by 0 bases, with 9 bases left in between. The CDR3 nucleotides are TGTGCCAGCAGTGAAGGGCCAAGACCTAACTATGGCTACACCTTC. This translates into CASSEGPRPNYGYTF.

This clonotype was detected a few times. The gene calls are TRBV18 and TRBJ1-2; D is perhaps TRBD1 (5 bases). From germline, CDR1 is KGHSH and CDR2 LQKENI. This CDR3 comprises 12 residues. Trimming removed 6 bases at V and 12 bases at J, with 17 bases between. The CDR3 DNA sequence: TGTGCCAGCTCGGAAACTACGGGGGAGCACACCTTC. Its protein is CASSETTGEHTF.

The J gene is TRBJ1-6, the V gene TRBV6-1; D gene unclear. Trimming left V 6 bases short and J 7 bases short, with 10 bases between. There are 13 residues in the CDR3. CDR1 is MNHNS, CDR2 SASEGT, per germline. The CDR3: CASRRTVNSPLHF. As DNA, the CDR3 is TGTGCCAGCAGGAGGACGGTAAATTCACCCCTCCACTTT.

This clonotype was counted at least ten times. V and J are TRBV6-1 and TRBJ2-7, with D unresolved. CDR3 size: 11 residues. The V and J ends lost 6 bases and 6 bases respectively, with 9 bases between them. Germline loops: CDR1 MNHNS, CDR2 SASEGT. The CDR3 reads CASRLTTEQYF. CDR3 nucleotide sequence: TGTGCCAGCAGACTTACCACCGAGCAGTACTTC.

The rearrangement joins TRBV6-6 to TRBJ2-5, with 7 bases matching TRBD2. Unmatched junction bases numbered 5, after V lost 6 bases and J lost 4 bases. The CDR3 covers 13 residues. Germline V lookup: CDR1 MNHNY, CDR2 SVGAGI (reference sequence). This CDR3 is CASSWTRTETQYF. In DNA form, the CDR3 reads TGTGCCAGCAGCTGGACTAGGACAGAGACCCAGTACTTC.

This clonotype was counted at least ten times. The chain combines TRBV5-6 with TRBJ2-5; D may be TRBD1 or TRBD2 (5 bases each). Looked up from germline, CDR1 is SGHDT and CDR2 is YYEEEE. CDR3 length: 14 amino acids. The V end was cut by 0 bases, the J end by 4 bases, with 10 bases between. CDR3 region: CASSLGQRGETQYF. CDR3 coding DNA: TGTGCCAGCAGCTTGGGACAGAGGGGAGAGACCCAGTACTTC. Together with reference TRBV5-6 and TRBJ2-5, the CDR3 gives the full variable domain: DAGVTQSPTHLIKTRGQQVTLRCSPKSGHDTVSWYQQALGQGPQFIFQYYEEEERQRGNFPDRFSGHQFPNYSSELNVNALLLGDSALYLCASSLGQRGETQYFGPGTRLLVL.

This chain connects TRBV4-3 to TRBJ1-2, with 8 nucleotides matching TRBD1. This CDR3 spans 18 amino acids. Germline CDR1 and CDR2: LGHNA and YSLEER. V lost 0 bases to trimming and J lost 4 bases; unmatched junction nucleotides: 13. The DNA of the CDR3 is TGCGCCAGCAGCCAAGAAGGTCGGACAGGGCTTGGTTTCTATGGCTACACCTTC. Translated, it gives CASSQEGRTGLGFYGYTF.

This chain links TRBV5-1 with TRBJ1-1, with D maybe TRBD1 (5 bases). With 4 bases removed from V and 5 bases from J, the gap between germline ends came to 15 bases. Germline CDR1 and CDR2: SGHRS and YFSETQ. This CDR3 region has 14 residues. This CDR3 is CASSVMGTATEAFF. CDR3 in DNA: TGCGCCAGCAGCGTAATGGGGACGGCAACTGAAGCTTTCTTT.

This rearrangement joins TRBV18 to TRBJ1-1; D is undetermined. Germline V gene lookup returns CDR1 KGHSH and CDR2 LQKENI. The V end was cut by 6 bases, the J end by 11 bases, with 13 bases between. The CDR3 covers 11 residues. This chain's CDR3 is CASSGGLDAFF. DNA of the CDR3: TGTGCCAGCTCGGGAGGGTTGGATGCTTTCTTT.

In its sample, this clonotype was seen a few times. The chain links TRBV4-2 to TRBJ2-3; 8 nucleotides line up with TRBD2. The CDR3 runs 15 residues. The V gene's germline CDR1 is LGHNA and CDR2 YNFKEQ. Losses at the gene ends were 3 bases for V and 0 bases for J; bases not matched to a gene: 2. The CDR3 protein is CASSQKRGSTDTQYF. Written as DNA, the CDR3 is TGTGCCAGCAGCCAGAAGCGGGGGAGCACAGATACGCAGTATTTT.

In this sample, this clonotype turned up a few times. This sequence joins TRBV10-3 and TRBJ1-6; tentatively, D is TRBD1 (6 bases). The germline V gene encodes CDR1 ENHRY and CDR2 SYGVKD. CDR3 length: 16 amino acids. The ends were cut back, 5 bases at V and 1 base at J, with 12 bases in the middle. CDR3 nucleotides: TGTGCCATCAGTTTATCAGGGGCGTCCTATAATTCACCCCTCCACTTT. It yields the protein CAISLSGASYNSPLHF.

The gene calls are TRBV5-1 and TRBJ2-2; 11 nucleotides match TRBD2. Germline V gene data show CDR1 as SGHRS and CDR2 as YFSETQ. This CDR3 is built from 17 residues. V shed 2 bases, J shed 1 base, and the junction held 4 bases outside the gene matches. The CDR3 loop reads CASSFLTSGVNTGELFF. The CDR3 region has the DNA TGCGCCAGCAGCTTTCTGACTAGCGGGGTGAACACCGGGGAGCTGTTTTTT.

The chain links TRBV12-5 to TRBJ2-3; a possible D gene is TRBD1 (6 bases). CDR1 is LGHNT and CDR2 is FRNRAP in the germline V gene. The ends were cut back, 2 bases at V and 8 bases at J, with 20 bases in the middle. This CDR3 comprises 16 residues. CDR3 sequence reads: CASGLLGADTRVTQYF. The CDR3, as DNA: TGTGCTAGTGGTTTGTTGGGGGCGGATACCCGTGTTACGCAGTATTTT. Full variable domain (missing parts from reference TRBV12-5 and TRBJ2-3): DARVTQTPRHKVTEMGQEVTMRCQPILGHNTVFWYRQTMMQGLELLAYFRNRAPLDDSGMPKDRFSAEMPDATLATLKIQPSEPRDSAVYFCASGLLGADTRVTQYFGPGTRLTVL.

The CDR3 here is CASSTGLAGVGEQYF. CDR3 DNA: TGTGCCAGCAGCACCGGACTAGCGGGGGTAGGCGAGCAGTACTTC. The chain employs TRBV7-2 and TRBJ2-7, with 13 bases lining up with TRBD2. V gave up 5 bases and J gave up 6 bases; unmatched junction bases: 7. The CDR3 extends over 15 amino acids. Germline-derived CDR1 and CDR2 are SGHTA and FQGNSA. Based on the CDR3 plus reference TRBV7-2 and TRBJ2-7, the full variable domain is GAGVSQSPSNKVTEKGKDVELRCDPISGHTALYWYRQSLGQGLEFLIYFQGNSAPDKSGLPSDRFSAERTGGSVSTLTIQRTQQEDSAVYLCASSTGLAGVGEQYFGPGTRLTVT.

V and J are TRBV6-6 and TRBJ2-7; the D gene is possibly TRBD1 (5 bases). V was clipped by 6 bases and J by 3 bases, with 9 bases between them. Germline V gene data show CDR1 as MNHNY and CDR2 as SVGAGI (reference sequence). The CDR3 runs to 12 residues. CDR3 loop: CASRDTNYEQYV. The DNA for the CDR3 is TGTGCCAGCAGGGACACTAACTACGAGCAGTACGTC.

In this sample, this clonotype turned up a few times. The chain is built from TRBV7-2 and TRBJ2-5; 8 bases align to TRBD2. The germline gives CDR1 SGHTA, CDR2 FQGNSA. V was pared by 9 bases and J by 4 bases, with 10 bases of the junction left unmatched. The CDR3 is 14 amino acids. CDR3 protein: CASLLRGGPETQYF. The CDR3 DNA reads as TGTGCCAGTCTCCTCCGGGGGGGCCCAGAGACCCAGTACTTC.

This clonotype showed up just a few times. The chain carries TRBV12-3 or TRBV12-4 and TRBJ1-2; the match to TRBD1 covers 9 bases. Trimming cost V 6 bases and J 4 bases; bases outside gene matches: 6. The CDR3 extends over 14 amino acids. CDR3 DNA sequence: TGTGCCAGCAGACAGGGGGCAGGCAGCTATGGCTACACCTTC. Its protein is CASRQGAGSYGYTF.

This chain links TRBV7-9 with TRBJ2-7, with D unresolved. The CDR3 totals 12 residues. The V end lost 4 bases, the J end lost 2 bases, and 6 bases lay between the germline ends. The germline gives CDR1 SEHNR, CDR2 FQNEAQ (reference sequence). In DNA, the CDR3 is TGTGCCAGCAGCTCCCGTCCCTACGAGCAGTACTTC. This sequence encodes CASSSRPYEQYF. Full variable domain (remainder filled in from reference TRBV7-9 and TRBJ2-7): DTGVSQNPRHKITKRGQNVTFRCDPISEHNRLYWYRQTLGQGPEFLTYFQNEAQLEKSRLLSDRFSAERPKGSFSTLEIQRTEQGDSAMYLCASSSRPYEQYFGPGTRLTVT.

This clonotype was counted at least ten times. This sequence joins TRBV7-2 and TRBJ2-7; 7 bases are shared with TRBD2. Germline V CDR1 and CDR2: SGHTA, FQGNSA. The CDR3 totals 16 residues. J was trimmed by 0 bases and V by 7 bases; bases with no gene match: 12. CDR3 in amino acids: CASTPWAGDSSYEQYF. The CDR3 DNA reads as TGTGCCAGCACCCCATGGGCGGGGGATAGCTCCTACGAGCAGTACTTC.

Many counts were recorded for this clonotype. The J gene is TRBJ2-1, the V gene TRBV11-2; TRBD2 matches 10 bases. CDR3 size: 14 residues. V shed 5 bases, J shed 8 bases, and the junction held 6 bases outside the gene matches. Germline V gene lookup returns CDR1 SGHAT and CDR2 FQNNGV. The CDR3, as DNA: TGTGCCAGCAGCGACAGCGGGGGGGCCCATGAGCAGTTCTTC. It codes for CASSDSGGAHEQFF. The entire variable domain, with the rest obtained from reference TRBV11-2 and TRBJ2-1, is as follows: EAGVAQSPRYKIIEKRQSVAFWCNPISGHATLYWYQQILGQGPKLLIQFQNNGVVDDSQLPKDRFSAERLKGVDSTLKIQPAKLEDSAVYLCASSDSGGAHEQFFGPGTRLTVL.

This clonotype was seen ten or more times. This chain joins TRBV5-6 and TRBJ2-7; 7 positions match TRBD1. Germline-derived CDR1 and CDR2 are SGHDT and YYEEEE. This CDR3 is built from 12 residues. The V gene end was trimmed by 4 bases and the J gene end by 9 bases; junction bases not matched to a gene: 7. Here the CDR3 reads CASSLTGDGQYV. The CDR3 DNA reads TGTGCCAGCAGCCTAACAGGGGATGGGCAGTACGTC.

The chain combines TRBV7-2 with TRBJ1-2, with 10 positions matching TRBD1. The germline gives CDR1 SGHTA, CDR2 FQGNSA. This CDR3 has 14 residues. Trimming took 4 bases from V and 4 from J; bases not matched to a gene: 3. The DNA for the CDR3 is TGTGCCAGCAGCTGGACAGGGGGTAGCTATGGCTACACCTTC. As protein: CASSWTGGSYGYTF.

This clonotype is labeled medium-sized. The chain links TRBV6-2 or TRBV6-3 to TRBJ2-1, with D possibly matching TRBD2 (7 bases). Per the germline V gene, CDR1 is MNHEY and CDR2 is SVGEGT. The length of the CDR3 is 16 residues. Trimming removed 6 bases from V and 5 bases from J, with 20 bases in between. Here the CDR3 DNA reads TGTGCCAGCAGATACCTAGCGGAGGGGGGGCACAATGAGCAGTTCTTC. Translation: CASRYLAEGGHNEQFF.

This clonotype was detected only a few times. The chain has TRBV18 and TRBJ1-2, with 7 bases matching TRBD1. The V gene's germline CDR1 is KGHSH and CDR2 LQKENI. The CDR3 totals 13 residues. With 5 bases clipped from V and 2 bases from J, the junction kept 2 bases outside the gene matches. CDR3 in amino acids: CASSVGQNYGYTF. The CDR3, as DNA: TGTGCCAGCTCAGTGGGACAGAACTATGGCTACACCTTC.

The chain combines TRBV7-9 with TRBJ2-1, with a weak D call TRBD2 (6 bases). The CDR3 extends over 17 amino acids. Trimming removed 4 bases from V and 3 bases from J, with 19 bases in between. Germline CDR1 SEHNR, CDR2 FQNEAQ (reference sequence). CDR3 in DNA: TGTGCCAGCAGCTCCGCCTTGCGGACGGGGGACTACAATGAGCAGTTCTTC. It specifies CASSSALRTGDYNEQFF.

This clonotype was counted only a few times. This chain uses TRBV7-9 with TRBJ1-1; 9 bases line up with TRBD1. With V trimmed by 5 bases and J by 6 bases, 7 bases remained unmatched. The germline gives CDR1 SEHNR, CDR2 FQNEAQ (reference sequence). The CDR3 has 14 residues. The CDR3 loop is CASSVGQGIPEAFF. CDR3 DNA sequence: TGTGCCAGCAGCGTGGGACAGGGTATTCCTGAAGCTTTCTTT.